Below are 15 T cell receptor beta chains sequenced from a single sample in a study of OX40 agonist ivuxolimab in advanced cancers. Profiled with immunoSEQ multiplex PCR; TCRdb holds only in-frame clones, not every one. The repertoire has more than 25,000 clones, more than 85% of them found once; the top ten carry around 15%. The material sequenced was CD4+ or CD8+ T cells sorted from blood, taken in a trial of the OX40 agonist ivuxolimab. The receptors come from an adult with an advanced solid tumor such as melanoma, head and neck, liver or kidney cancer.

The rearrangement uses TRBV27 and TRBJ1-1; TRBD1 might be the D (5 bases). Trimming took off 5 bases at V and 7 bases at J, with 17 bases between the two ends. Germline V gives CDR1 MNHEY, CDR2 SMNVEV (reference sequence). The length of the CDR3 is 14 residues. In DNA form, the CDR3 reads TGTGCCAGCAGTGGAACCGGGACCCGCAGTGAAGCTTTCTTT. Translating it yields CASSGTGTRSEAFF.

The V call is TRBV7-6, the J call TRBJ2-7; D is uncertain. With 8 bases removed from V and 2 bases from J, the gap between germline ends came to 16 bases. Per the germline V gene, CDR1 is SGHVS and CDR2 is FNYEAQ. The CDR3 has 14 residues. The DNA for the CDR3 is TGTGCCAGCGCAACATCCGCCAACGCCTACGAGCAGTACTTC. This translates into CASATSANAYEQYF.

V gene TRBV21-1 combines with J gene TRBJ2-7; the D call in the table, TRBD2, was not verified against the DNA. TRBV21-1 is a pseudogene segment. The CDR3 contains 15 residues. Here the CDR3 reads CASRLVAESSYEQYF. The CDR3 bases are TGTGCCAGCAGATTGGTTGCGGAGAGCTCCTACGAGCAGTACTTC.

This clone came up once. The chain is built from TRBV7-6 and TRBJ2-7, with TRBD2 identical over 13 bases. The length of the CDR3 is 20 residues. Trimming at V came to 1 base and at J to 4 bases, leaving 16 bases not matched to a gene. CDR1 and CDR2 (germline): SGHVS, FNYEAQ. In DNA form, the CDR3 reads TGTGCCAGCAGCTTAGGCCCATCGGGGGGACTAGCGGGAATCTGGTACGAGCAGTACTTC. Protein product: CASSLGPSGGLAGIWYEQYF.

V is TRBV4-3 and J is TRBJ1-5; TRBD1 agrees at 7 bases. Germline V CDR1 and CDR2: LGHNA, YSLEER. This CDR3 comprises 17 residues. Unmatched junction bases numbered 6, after V lost 0 bases and J lost 1 base. The CDR3 region has the DNA TGCGCCAGCAGCCAAGATCTCCTGGGACAGAGCAATCAGCCCCAGCATTTT. It is translated as CASSQDLLGQSNQPQHF.

This rearrangement joins TRBV2 to TRBJ2-7; D unclear. The CDR3 is made up of 12 amino acids. Germline V gene data show CDR1 as SNHLY and CDR2 as FYNNEI. V was trimmed by 3 bases and J by 3 bases, leaving 6 bases between them. The CDR3 DNA follows: TGTGCCAGCAGTGATTGGGTCTACGAGCAGTACTTC. Translation: CASSDWVYEQYF.

The V and J genes are TRBV27 and TRBJ2-1; possible D gene TRBD1, 6 bases. The CDR3 runs 15 residues. CDR1 MNHEY and CDR2 SMNVEV come from the germline V gene (reference sequence). V was trimmed by 7 bases and J by 9 bases, leaving 22 bases between them. CDR3 nucleotide sequence: TGTGCCAGCAAGGACCGGGACAAGCCTAGTAGTGAGCAGTTCTTC. It specifies CASKDRDKPSSEQFF.

The chain is built from TRBV4-1 and TRBJ2-1, with D possibly being TRBD2 (6 bases). The CDR3 runs to 14 residues. The germline V gene has CDR1 MGHRA and CDR2 YSYEKL. V shed 0 bases and J shed 8 bases, with 11 bases lying between them. The CDR3 protein is CASSQDREWDEQFF. In DNA form, the CDR3 reads TGCGCCAGCAGCCAAGACCGGGAGTGGGATGAGCAGTTCTTC.

The CDR3, as DNA: TGTGCCAGCAGCTTAGAACGGGGGGCTGAGACCCAGTACTTC. Translated: CASSLERGAETQYF. V and J are TRBV13 and TRBJ2-5, with a weak D call TRBD2 (7 bases). Germline CDR1 and CDR2: PRHDT and FYEKMQ (reference sequence). The CDR3 consists of 14 residues. Trimming left V 1 base short and J 5 bases short, with 11 bases between.

Judged by abundance, this clone is medium-sized. The chain joins TRBV5-6 to TRBJ2-5; 8 bases line up with TRBD1. The CDR3 extends over 16 amino acids. The trim removed 1 base at V and 7 bases at J, leaving 12 bases unmatched. The germline CDR1 and CDR2 sequences are SGHDT and YYEEEE. For the CDR3, the DNA is TGTGCCAGCAGCTTGACTTTCGGACAGGGTTGGCGGACCCAGTACTTC. Protein product: CASSLTFGQGWRTQYF.

The J gene is TRBJ2-4, the V gene TRBV4-1; D is possibly TRBD2 (5 bases). Looked up from germline, CDR1 is MGHRA and CDR2 is YSYEKL. CDR3 length: 14 amino acids. Trimming took off 4 bases at V and 7 bases at J, with 14 bases between the two ends. The CDR3 is CASSLPDSVNIQYF. As DNA, the CDR3 is TGCGCCAGCAGCCTCCCCGATAGCGTTAACATTCAGTACTTC.

Here the CDR3 reads CASSIVPSGANVLTF. In nucleotides, the CDR3 is TGTGCCAGTAGTATAGTTCCCTCTGGGGCCAACGTCCTGACTTTC. The chain carries TRBV19 and TRBJ2-6; no definite D call. The germline V gene encodes CDR1 LNHDA and CDR2 SQIVND (reference sequence). V was shortened by 1 base and J by 0 bases, with 4 bases between the two germline ends. The length of the CDR3 is 15 residues.

The CDR3 DNA follows: TGTGCCAGCAATATAGCGGGAGCCCTCAATGAGCAGTTCTTC. Its protein is CASNIAGALNEQFF. This rearrangement joins TRBV28 to TRBJ2-1, with TRBD2 matching 9 bases. V lost 7 bases, J lost 6 bases, and 7 bases stayed unmatched. Germline values: CDR1 MDHEN, CDR2 SYDVKM. The CDR3 spans 14 residues. The complete variable domain, with remaining parts taken from reference TRBV28 and TRBJ2-1, reads DVKVTQSSRYLVKRTGEKVFLECVQDMDHENMFWYRQDPGLGLRLIYFSYDVKMKEKGDIPEGYSVSREKKERFSLILESASTNQTSMYLCASNIAGALNEQFFGPGTRLTVL.

This clone was seen only once. This chain links TRBV7-3 with TRBJ2-5; 7 bases are a match to TRBD1. Germline CDR1 SGHTA, CDR2 FQGTGA. CDR3 size: 17 residues. Trimming removed 2 bases from V and 2 bases from J; junction bases left unmatched: 11. CDR3 sequence reads: CASSLGVGTAEQETQYF. CDR3 DNA sequence: TGTGCCAGCAGCTTAGGGGTCGGGACAGCTGAACAAGAGACCCAGTACTTC.

This rearrangement joins TRBV11-3 to TRBJ2-1; 7 nucleotides align to TRBD1. Trimming cost V 4 bases and J 6 bases; bases outside gene matches: 3. Germline V gives CDR1 SGHNT, CDR2 YENEEA. The length of the CDR3 is 13 residues. CDR3 in amino acids: CASSSGQPNEQFF. In DNA form, the CDR3 reads TGTGCCAGCAGCTCGGGACAGCCCAATGAGCAGTTCTTC.